This paragraph reports one TCR beta chain. The sample originates from a study of control samples from healthy donors and cancer patients. The CDR3 consists of 13 residues. V dropped 2 bases and J dropped 5 bases, with 7 bases sitting between them. Germline V gene sequence: CDR1 KGHSH, CDR2 LQKENI. The assay was immunoSEQ multiplex PCR, and TCRdb's table has in-frame clones only and misses some. The repertoire holds fewer than 200,000 clones, with 90% to 95% as singletons. The sample was blood. This clonotype was sampled from a woman aged 55-70 years in good health. The rearrangement joins TRBV18 to TRBJ1-5; the D is unclear. In DNA form, the CDR3 reads TGTGCCAGCTCACCAACACAGCATCAGCCCCAGCATTTT. Its translation is CASSPTQHQPQHF. The variable domain in full, completed from reference TRBV18 and TRBJ1-5, reads NAGVMQNPRHLVRRRGQEARLRCSPMKGHSHVYWYRQLPEEGLKFMVYLQKENIIDESGMPKERFSAEFPKEGPSILRIQQVVRGDSAAYFCASSPTQHQPQHFGDGTRLSIL.